This T cell receptor (beta chain) was recorded in a study of blood T cell repertoires in COVID-19. Study information: There were acute and convalescent COVID-19 samples, and they came from the United States, Italy and Spain.

In this sample, this clone turned up many times. This CDR3 contains 13 residues. Trimming left V 4 bases short and J 7 bases short, with 11 bases between. From germline, CDR1 is GTSNPN and CDR2 SVGIG (reference sequence). The protocol was immunoSEQ multiplex PCR, while the TCRdb copy is restricted to in-frame clones and leaves out a portion. The sample carries 300,000 to 450,000 clones, more than 85% recorded once. This sequence was found in a human donor in a cohort sampled during active COVID-19. The chain links TRBV30 to TRBJ1-6, with a tentative D call TRBD1 (6 bases). The material sequenced was peripheral blood. The DNA of the CDR3 is TGTGCCTGGATCCGGACAGCGAATTCACCCCTCCACTTT. It translates to CAWIRTANSPLHF. Together with reference TRBV30 and TRBJ1-6, the CDR3 gives the full variable domain: SQTIHQWPATLVQPVGSPLSLECTVEGTSNPNLYWYRQAAGRGLQLLFYSVGIGQISSEVPQNLSASRPQDRQFILSSKKLLLSDSGFYLCAWIRTANSPLHFGNGTRLTVT.